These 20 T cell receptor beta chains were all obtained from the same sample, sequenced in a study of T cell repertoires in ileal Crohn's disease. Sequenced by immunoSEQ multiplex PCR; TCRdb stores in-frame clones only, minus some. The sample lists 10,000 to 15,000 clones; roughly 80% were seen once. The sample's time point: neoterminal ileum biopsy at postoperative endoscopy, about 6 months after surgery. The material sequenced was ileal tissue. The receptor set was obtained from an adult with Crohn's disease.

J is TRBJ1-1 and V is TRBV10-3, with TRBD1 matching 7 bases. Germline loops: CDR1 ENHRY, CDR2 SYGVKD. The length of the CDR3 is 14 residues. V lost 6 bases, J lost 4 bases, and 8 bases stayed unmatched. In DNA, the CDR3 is TGTGCCATCAGCGAAGACAGGGTTGGCACTGAAGCTTTCTTT. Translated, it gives CAISEDRVGTEAFF.

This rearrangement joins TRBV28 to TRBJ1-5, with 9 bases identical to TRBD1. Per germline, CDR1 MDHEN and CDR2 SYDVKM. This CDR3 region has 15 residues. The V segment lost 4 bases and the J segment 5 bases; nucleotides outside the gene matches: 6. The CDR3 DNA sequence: TGTGCCAGCAGTTCCAGACAGGGGGTTCATCAGCCCCAGCATTTT. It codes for CASSSRQGVHQPQHF.

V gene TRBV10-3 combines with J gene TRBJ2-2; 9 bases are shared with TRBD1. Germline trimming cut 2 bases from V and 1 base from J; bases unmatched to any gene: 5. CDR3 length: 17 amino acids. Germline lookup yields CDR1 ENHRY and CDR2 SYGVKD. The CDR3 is CAISEGTGLGNTGELFF. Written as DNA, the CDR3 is TGTGCCATCAGTGAGGGGACAGGGCTGGGGAACACCGGGGAGCTGTTTTTT.

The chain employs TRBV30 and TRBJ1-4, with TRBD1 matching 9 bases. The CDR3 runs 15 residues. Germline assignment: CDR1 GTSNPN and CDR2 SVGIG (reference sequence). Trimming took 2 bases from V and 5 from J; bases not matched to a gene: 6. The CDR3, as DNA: TGTGCCTGGAGTCCGTCGACAGGGGGAAATGAAAAACTGTTTTTT. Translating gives CAWSPSTGGNEKLFF. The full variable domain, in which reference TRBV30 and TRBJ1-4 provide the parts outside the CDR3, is SQTIHQWPATLVQPVGSPLSLECTVEGTSNPNLYWYRQAAGRGLQLLFYSVGIGQISSEVPQNLSASRPQDRQFILSSKKLLLSDSGFYLCAWSPSTGGNEKLFFGSGTQLSVL.

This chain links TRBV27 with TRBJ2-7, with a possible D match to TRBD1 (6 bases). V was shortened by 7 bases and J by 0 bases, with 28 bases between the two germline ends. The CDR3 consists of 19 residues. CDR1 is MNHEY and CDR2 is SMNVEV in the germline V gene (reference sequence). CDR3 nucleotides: TGTGCCAGCACCCCTTTTCCCCCCCGGGACACCCCGAGCTCCTACGAGCAGTACTTC. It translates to CASTPFPPRDTPSSYEQYF.

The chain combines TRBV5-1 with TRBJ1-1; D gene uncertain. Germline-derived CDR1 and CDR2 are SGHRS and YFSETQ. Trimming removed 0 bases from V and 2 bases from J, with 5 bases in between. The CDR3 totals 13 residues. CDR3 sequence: CASSLGSNTEAFF. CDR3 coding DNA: TGCGCCAGCAGCTTGGGCAGTAACACTGAAGCTTTCTTT. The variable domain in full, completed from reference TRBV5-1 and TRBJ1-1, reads KAGVTQTPRYLIKTRGQQVTLSCSPISGHRSVSWYQQTPGQGLQFLFEYFSETQRNKGNFPGRFSGRQFSNSRSEMNVSTLELGDSALYLCASSLGSNTEAFFGQGTRLTVV.

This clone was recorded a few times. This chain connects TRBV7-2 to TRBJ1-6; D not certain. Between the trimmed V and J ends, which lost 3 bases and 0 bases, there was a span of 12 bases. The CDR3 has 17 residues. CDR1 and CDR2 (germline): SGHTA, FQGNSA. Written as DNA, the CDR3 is TGTGCCAGCAGCTTTGTATTGTCGAGCTCCTATAATTCACCCCTCCACTTT. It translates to CASSFVLSSSYNSPLHF.

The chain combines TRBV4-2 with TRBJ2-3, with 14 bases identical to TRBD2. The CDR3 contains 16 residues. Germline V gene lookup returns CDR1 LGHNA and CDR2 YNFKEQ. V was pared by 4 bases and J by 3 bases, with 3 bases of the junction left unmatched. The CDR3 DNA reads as TGTGCCAGCAGCCCGCGGACTAGCGGGGGGACAGATACGCAGTATTTT. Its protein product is CASSPRTSGGTDTQYF.

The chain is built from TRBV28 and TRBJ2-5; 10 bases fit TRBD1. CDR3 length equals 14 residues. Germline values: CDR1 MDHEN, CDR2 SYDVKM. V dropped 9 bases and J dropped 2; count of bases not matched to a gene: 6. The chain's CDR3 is CARGGQGPQETQYF. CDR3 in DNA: TGTGCCAGGGGGGGACAGGGGCCTCAAGAGACCCAGTACTTC.

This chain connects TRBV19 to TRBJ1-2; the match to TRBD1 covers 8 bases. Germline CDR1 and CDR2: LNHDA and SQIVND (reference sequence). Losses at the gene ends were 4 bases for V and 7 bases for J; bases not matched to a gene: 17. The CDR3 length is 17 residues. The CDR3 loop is CASSTGTGRFIVGGYTF. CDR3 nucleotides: TGTGCCAGTAGTACAGGGACAGGCCGATTTATAGTCGGTGGCTACACCTTC. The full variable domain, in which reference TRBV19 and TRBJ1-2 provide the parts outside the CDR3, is DGGITQSPKYLFRKEGQNVTLSCEQNLNHDAMYWYRQDPGQGLRLIYYSQIVNDFQKGDIAEGYSVSREKKESFPLTVTSAQKNPTAFYLCASSTGTGRFIVGGYTFGSGTRLTVV.

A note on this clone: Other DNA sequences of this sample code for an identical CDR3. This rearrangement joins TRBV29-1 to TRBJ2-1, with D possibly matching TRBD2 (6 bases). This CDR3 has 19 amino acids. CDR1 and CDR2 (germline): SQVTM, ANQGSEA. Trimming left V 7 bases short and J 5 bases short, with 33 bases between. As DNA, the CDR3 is TGCAGCGGCCGGAGGGTCCCTGCGACCCCGGTTTCTGCCGACAATGAGCAGTTCTTC. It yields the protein CSGRRVPATPVSADNEQFF.

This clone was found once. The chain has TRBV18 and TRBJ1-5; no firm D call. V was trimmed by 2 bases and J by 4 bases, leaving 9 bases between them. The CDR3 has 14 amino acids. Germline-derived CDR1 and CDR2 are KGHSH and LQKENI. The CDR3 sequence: CASSPSGDNQPQHF. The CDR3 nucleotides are TGTGCCAGCTCACCAAGCGGGGATAATCAGCCCCAGCATTTT.

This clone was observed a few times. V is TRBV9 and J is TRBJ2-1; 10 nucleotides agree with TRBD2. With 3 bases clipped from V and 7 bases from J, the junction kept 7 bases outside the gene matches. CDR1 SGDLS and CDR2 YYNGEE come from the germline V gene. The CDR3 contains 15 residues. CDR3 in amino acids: CASSASGRAVNEQFF. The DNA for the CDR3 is TGTGCCAGCAGCGCCAGCGGGAGGGCCGTTAATGAGCAGTTCTTC. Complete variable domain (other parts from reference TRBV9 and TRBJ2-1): DSGVTQTPKHLITATGQRVTLRCSPRSGDLSVYWYQQSLDQGLQFLIQYYNGEERAKGNILERFSAQQFPDLHSELNLSSLELGDSALYFCASSASGRAVNEQFFGPGTRLTVL.

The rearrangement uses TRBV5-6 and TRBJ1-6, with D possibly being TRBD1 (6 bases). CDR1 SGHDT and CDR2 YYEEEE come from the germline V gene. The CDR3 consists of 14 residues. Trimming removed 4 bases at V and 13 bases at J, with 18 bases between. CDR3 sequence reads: CASSTTDRFNPLHF. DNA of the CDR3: TGTGCCAGCAGCACTACTGACAGGTTTAACCCCCTCCACTTT.

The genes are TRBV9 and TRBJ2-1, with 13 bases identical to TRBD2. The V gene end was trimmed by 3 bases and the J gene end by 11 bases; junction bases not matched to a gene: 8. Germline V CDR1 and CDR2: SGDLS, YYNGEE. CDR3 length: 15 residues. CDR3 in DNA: TGTGCCAGCAGCGCCTCCGGGACTAGCGGGATTAAGCAGTTCTTC. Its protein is CASSASGTSGIKQFF. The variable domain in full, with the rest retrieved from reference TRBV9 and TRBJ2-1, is DSGVTQTPKHLITATGQRVTLRCSPRSGDLSVYWYQQSLDQGLQFLIQYYNGEERAKGNILERFSAQQFPDLHSELNLSSLELGDSALYFCASSASGTSGIKQFFGPGTRLTVL.

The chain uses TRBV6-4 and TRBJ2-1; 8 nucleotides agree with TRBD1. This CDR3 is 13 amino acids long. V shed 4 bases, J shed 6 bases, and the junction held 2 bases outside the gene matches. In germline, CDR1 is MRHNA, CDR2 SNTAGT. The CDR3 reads CASSVGQVNEQFF. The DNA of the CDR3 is TGTGCCAGCAGTGTGGGACAGGTCAATGAGCAGTTCTTC.

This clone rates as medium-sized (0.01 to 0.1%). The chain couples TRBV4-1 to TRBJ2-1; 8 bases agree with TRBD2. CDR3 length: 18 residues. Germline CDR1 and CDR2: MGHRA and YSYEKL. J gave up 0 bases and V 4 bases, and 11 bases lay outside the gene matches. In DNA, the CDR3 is TGCGCCAGCAGCCCGCTGGCGGGGGGCTGGAGCTCCTACAATGAGCAGTTCTTC. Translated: CASSPLAGGWSSYNEQFF.

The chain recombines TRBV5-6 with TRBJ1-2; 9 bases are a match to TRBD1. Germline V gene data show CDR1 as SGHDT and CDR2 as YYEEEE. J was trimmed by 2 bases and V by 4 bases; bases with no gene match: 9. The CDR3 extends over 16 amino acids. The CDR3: CASSRIPGQGNYGYTF. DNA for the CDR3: TGTGCCAGCAGCCGTATCCCGGGACAGGGCAACTATGGCTACACCTTC.

The CDR3 coding sequence is TGTGCCAGCAGCGTAGAATCTCATAATTCACCCCTCCACTTT. Its protein product is CASSVESHNSPLHF. The chain has TRBV9 and TRBJ1-6; unclear D gene. Trimming took 0 bases from V and 5 from J, leaving 6 bases between them. CDR1 is SGDLS and CDR2 is YYNGEE in the germline V gene. The CDR3 has 14 amino acids.

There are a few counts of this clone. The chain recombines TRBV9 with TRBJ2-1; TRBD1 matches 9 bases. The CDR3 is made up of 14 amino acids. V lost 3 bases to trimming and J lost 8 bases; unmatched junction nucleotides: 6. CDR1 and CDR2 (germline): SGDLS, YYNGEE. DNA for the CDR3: TGTGCCAGCAGCGATGGACAGGGGCAGGATGAGCAGTTCTTC. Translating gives CASSDGQGQDEQFF.